Listed below are T cell receptor beta chains from one sample, sequenced in a study of human T cells and chemical hapten exposure. MiXCR, applied by TCRdb to the RACE reads, yields one record per CDR3 protein. Among about 90,000 distinct CDR3 sequences listed, about a tenth were seen once. The source was whole blood, collected in connection with sensitization to the hapten diphenylcyclopropenone (DPC). These receptors were taken from a woman between 25 and 40 years old with alopecia areata. Some clones in this sample may be carry-over from other donors' samples. The CDR3 runs from the conserved cysteine through the conserved F or W. D genes are given only for firm matches.

>TRBV4-1|.|TRBJ2-2
CASSQDGASLVGELFF
>TRBV12-5|TRBD1|TRBJ2-1
CASGSWTGASYNEQFF
>TRBV29-1|TRBD1|TRBJ1-2
CSVEAGSGQGAGYTF
>TRBV20-1|.|TRBJ2-5
CSGGVAQETQYF
>TRBV6-2/TRBV6-3|.|TRBJ1-2
CASTETRRYGYTF
>TRBV18|TRBD1|TRBJ2-1
CASSGGTGMYNEQFF
>TRBV20-1|TRBD1|TRBJ1-2
CSATGQGAVNPYGYTF
>TRBV6-2/TRBV6-3|TRBD2|TRBJ2-5
CASSLIAGRVETQYF
>TRBV7-2|TRBD1|TRBJ2-5
CASSLASYRGGETQYF
>TRBV29-1|.|TRBJ2-2
CSAGENTGELFF
>TRBV10-3|.|TRBJ2-7
CAIGRERRSSYEQYF
>TRBV5-1|.|TRBJ2-5
CASSAAGGQQETQYF
>TRBV3-1|TRBD1|TRBJ1-4
CASSQTGQGPNEKLFF
>TRBV5-1|.|TRBJ1-4
CASSSGGGNEKLFF
>TRBV7-2|.|TRBJ2-3
CASSPRRSDTQYF
>TRBV20-1|.|TRBJ2-1
CSARLQGGGTYNEQFF
>TRBV6-4|.|TRBJ2-1
CASSAAEDEQFF
>TRBV4-2|TRBD1|TRBJ1-1
CASSQGVRGEKNTEAFF
>TRBV20-1|TRBD2|TRBJ2-7
CSATTSGTSYEQYF
>TRBV5-1|TRBD1|TRBJ1-3
CASTTGTGMAWGNTIYF
>TRBV21-1|.|TRBJ2-5
CASSKGAAQETQYF
>TRBV7-8|.|TRBJ2-7
CASSLGSAAISYEQYF
>TRBV7-9|.|TRBJ1-4
CASSNQQIPNEKLFF
>TRBV20-1|TRBD1|TRBJ1-6
CSASEGAVNSPLHF
>TRBV5-5|TRBD2|TRBJ2-1
CASSLDSGSYNEQFF
>TRBV6-2/TRBV6-3|TRBD2|TRBJ2-5
CATHLAGGIETQYF
>TRBV6-1|TRBD1|TRBJ1-3
CASSPGQAGNTIYF
>TRBV11-3|.|TRBJ2-5
CASSQRAGQETQYF
>TRBV2|.|TRBJ1-2
CASSAAGPYGYTF
>TRBV10-3|TRBD1|TRBJ1-5
CASQRTGNNQPQHF
>TRBV2|.|TRBJ1-4
CASSTIATNEKLFF
>TRBV24-1|.|TRBJ2-2
CATSDSFGPSGELFF
>TRBV3-1|.|TRBJ1-5
CTSSQGRGGGQPQHF
>TRBV7-2|.|TRBJ2-4
CASSPRSAKNIQYF
>TRBV28|.|TRBJ1-1
CATKSAEAFF
>TRBV20-1|.|TRBJ2-5
CSAYPGGLQETQYF
>TRBV4-2|.|TRBJ2-7
CASSQDLVLANYEQYF
>TRBV14|TRBD1|TRBJ2-3
CASSQNPRQGGSTDTQYF
>TRBV30|TRBD1|TRBJ1-5
CAWSVGRGTDQPQHF
>TRBV20-1|TRBD2|TRBJ2-7
CSARMGLAGSYEQYF
>TRBV20-1|.|TRBJ2-3
CSAPRAGRSDTQYF
>TRBV28|.|TRBJ2-1
CASSLYSYNEQFF
>TRBV6-7|.|TRBJ1-5
CASRPNVQPQHF
>TRBV4-1|TRBD1|TRBJ1-4
CASSQSGTDAKLFF
>TRBV7-7|TRBD2|TRBJ2-7
CASRYFREGHYEQYF